One and the same sample provided the 7 T cell receptor beta chains below, sequenced in a study of blood T cell repertoires in COVID-19. Assay used: immunoSEQ multiplex PCR; TCRdb lists only in-frame clones, some missing. The table includes some 15,000 clones, over 70% detected once. The sequenced material came from peripheral blood. These receptors were collected from a man aged 60 to 69 with acute or convalescent COVID-19.

In its sample, this clone ranks as medium-sized. The chain combines TRBV9 with TRBJ1-2; D perhaps matches TRBD1 (6 bases). Per the germline V gene, CDR1 is SGDLS and CDR2 is YYNGEE. V dropped 2 bases and J dropped 2 bases, with 13 bases sitting between them. This CDR3 is 15 amino acids long. The chain's CDR3 is CASSVYSGTNYGYTF. CDR3 sequence (DNA): TGTGCCAGCAGCGTTTATTCCGGGACAAACTATGGCTACACCTTC. Combining the CDR3 with reference TRBV9 and TRBJ1-2 gives the whole variable domain DSGVTQTPKHLITATGQRVTLRCSPRSGDLSVYWYQQSLDQGLQFLIQYYNGEERAKGNILERFSAQQFPDLHSELNLSSLELGDSALYFCASSVYSGTNYGYTFGSGTRLTVV.

The rearrangement uses TRBV20-1 and TRBJ1-4, with D perhaps matching TRBD1 (5 bases). Germline values: CDR1 DFQATT, CDR2 SNEGSKA (reference sequence). The CDR3 length is 14 residues. With 3 bases removed from V and 0 bases from J, the gap between germline ends came to 8 bases. This CDR3 reads CSASGQATNEKLFF. CDR3 coding DNA: TGCAGTGCTAGTGGACAAGCAACTAATGAAAAACTGTTTTTT.

V gene TRBV11-3 combines with J gene TRBJ2-3, with D tentatively TRBD2 (7 bases). V dropped 5 bases and J dropped 2 bases, with 11 bases sitting between them. Per the germline V gene, CDR1 is SGHNT and CDR2 is YENEEA. This CDR3 spans 14 amino acids. The CDR3 nucleotides read TGTGCCAGCAGCAACGGGGGGCCCACAGATACGCAGTATTTT. This gives the protein CASSNGGPTDTQYF. Supplemented by reference TRBV11-3 and TRBJ2-3, the full variable domain reads EAGVVQSPRYKIIEKKQPVAFWCNPISGHNTLYWYLQNLGQGPELLIRYENEEAVDDSQLPKDRFSAERLKGVDSTLKIQPAELGDSAVYLCASSNGGPTDTQYFGPGTRLTVL.

This rearrangement joins TRBV9 to TRBJ2-7, with D tentatively TRBD1 (5 bases). The CDR3 runs 14 residues. The ends were cut back, 3 bases at V and 3 bases at J, with 13 bases in the middle. CDR1 SGDLS and CDR2 YYNGEE come from the germline V gene. The CDR3 loop reads CASSGMDTFYEQYF. Here the CDR3 DNA reads TGTGCCAGCAGCGGAATGGACACTTTCTACGAGCAGTACTTC.

The chain employs TRBV5-6 and TRBJ1-1; weak D call: TRBD1 (5 bases). This CDR3 spans 15 amino acids. Trimming removed 0 bases at V and 7 bases at J, with 16 bases between. CDR1 and CDR2 (germline): SGHDT, YYEEEE. The CDR3 reads CASSLVGGREGEAFF. The CDR3 DNA reads as TGTGCCAGCAGCTTGGTTGGTGGCAGGGAGGGTGAAGCTTTCTTT.

The V call is TRBV7-9, the J call TRBJ2-7; D perhaps matches TRBD2 (5 bases). With 5 bases removed from V and 7 bases from J, the gap between germline ends came to 12 bases. Germline loops: CDR1 SEHNR, CDR2 FQNEAQ (reference sequence). There are 12 residues in the CDR3. CDR3 sequence (DNA): TGTGCCAGCAGCCCGACGGACTTTGAGCAGTACTTC. As protein: CASSPTDFEQYF.

V usage is TRBV3-1 (or the pseudogene TRBV3-2) and J usage is TRBJ2-4; 9 bases align to TRBD2. In germline, CDR1 is LGHDT, CDR2 YNNKEL (reference sequence). The J segment lost 1 base and the V segment lost 3 bases, leaving 4 bases of the junction unmatched. This CDR3 region has 16 residues. CDR3 sequence: CASSHVAGVAKNIQYF. CDR3 DNA: TGTGCCAGCAGCCATGTAGCGGGAGTGGCCAAAAACATTCAGTACTTC.